This TCR beta chain emerged from a study of CD8 T cells in Susac syndrome. Across the study: Patients with Susac syndrome were therapy-naive, treated with corticosteroids, or treated with intravenous immunoglobulin alone when blood was collected.

The RNA input was roughly 0.45 to 1 ug, and it was reverse transcribed with random hexamers. Amplification of TCR beta CDR3 used immunoSEQ multiplex PCR across 54 Vbeta and 13 Jbeta. TCRdb reprocessed the immunoSEQ multiplex PCR reads via MiXCR and lists one record per CDR3 protein. The sample consists of some 130,000 distinct CDR3 sequences, roughly 94% of them appearing once. Germline loops: CDR1 MNHEY, CDR2 SMNVEV (reference sequence). V was pared by 7 bases and J by 3 bases, with 16 bases between. The CDR3 loop spans 14 amino acids. Study-wide results and caveats: Regarding the TCR sequencing and HLA analysis, the study admitted that a relatively small number of individuals were involved. The authors found approximately 15 Susac-specific public clones in total CD8+ repertoires and roughly five in CD8+ TEMRA repertoires.

Of note for this clonotype: Its antigen is as yet unknown.

The V gene is TRBV27, the J gene TRBJ2-7, with D maybe TRBD2 (6 bases). The TCR sequence derives from a human donor with Susac syndrome. Sample: CD8+ T cells from PBMCs. CDR3 DNA: TGTGCCAGCAATGAGGGTAGCGGCCACTACGAGCAGTACTTC. Translated, it gives CASNEGSGHYEQYF.